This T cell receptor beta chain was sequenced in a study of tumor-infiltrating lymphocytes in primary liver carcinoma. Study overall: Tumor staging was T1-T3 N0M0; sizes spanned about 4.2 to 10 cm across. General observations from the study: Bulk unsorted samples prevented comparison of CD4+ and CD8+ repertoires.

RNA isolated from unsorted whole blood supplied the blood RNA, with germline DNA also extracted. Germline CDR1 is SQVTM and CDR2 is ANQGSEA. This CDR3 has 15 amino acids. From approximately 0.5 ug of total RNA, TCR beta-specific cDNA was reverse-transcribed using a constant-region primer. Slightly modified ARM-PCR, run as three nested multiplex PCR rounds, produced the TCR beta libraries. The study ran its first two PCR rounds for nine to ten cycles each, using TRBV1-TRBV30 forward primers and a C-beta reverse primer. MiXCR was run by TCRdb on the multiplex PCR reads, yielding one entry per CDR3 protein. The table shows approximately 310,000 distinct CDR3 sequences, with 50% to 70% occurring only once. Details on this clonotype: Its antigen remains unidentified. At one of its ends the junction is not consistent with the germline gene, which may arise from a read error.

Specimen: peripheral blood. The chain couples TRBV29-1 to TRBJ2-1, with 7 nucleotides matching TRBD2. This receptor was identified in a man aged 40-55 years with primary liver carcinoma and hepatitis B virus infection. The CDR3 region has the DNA TGCAGCGTTGATGTTCAGGGAGGGCTATACAACGAGCAGCTCTTC. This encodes CSVDVQGGLYNEQLF.